This note documents a single T cell receptor (beta chain) sequence. Its target is not known. A mixed TRB-A/B primer pool amplified rearranged TRB by multiplex touch-down PCR. TCRdb called the multiplex PCR reads again in MiXCR, with one record for every CDR3 protein. The data hold fewer than 2,000 distinct CDR3 sequences, with nearly 35% observed a single time. TCR beta rearrangements were amplified from peripheral blood genomic DNA. Trimming removed 2 bases at V and 1 base at J, with 11 bases between. The CDR3 runs to 15 residues. Looked up from germline, CDR1 is SEHNR and CDR2 is FQNEAQ (reference sequence). The sample belongs to a study of T cell repertoires in aging, cancer and after chemotherapy. Across the study: Roughly 10 million TCR reads made up the full dataset.

Whole-study findings and limits: Age-matched healthy donors had significantly more diverse, less clonal blood TCR repertoires than untreated cancer patients.

The sample consisted of blood. The clonotype comes from a human donor with a solid tumor. The donor label of this sample is uncertain. The V and J genes are TRBV7-9 and TRBJ2-5; possibly TRBD2 for D (7 bases). Written as DNA, the CDR3 is TGTGCCAGCAGCTTAACCGGGGGGCGCCAAGAGACCCAGTACTTC. Protein product: CASSLTGGRQETQYF.